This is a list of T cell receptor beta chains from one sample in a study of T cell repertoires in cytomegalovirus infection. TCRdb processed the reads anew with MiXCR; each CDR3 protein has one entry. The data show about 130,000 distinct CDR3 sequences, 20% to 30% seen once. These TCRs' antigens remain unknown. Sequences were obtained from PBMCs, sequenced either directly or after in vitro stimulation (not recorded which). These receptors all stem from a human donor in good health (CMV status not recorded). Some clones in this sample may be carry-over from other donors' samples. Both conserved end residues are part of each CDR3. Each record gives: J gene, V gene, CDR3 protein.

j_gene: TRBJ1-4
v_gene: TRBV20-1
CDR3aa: CSARDPGGAGEKLFF

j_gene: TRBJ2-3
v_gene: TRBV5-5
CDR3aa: CASSPGPLSDTQYF

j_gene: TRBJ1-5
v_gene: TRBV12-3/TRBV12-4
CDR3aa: CASSLTRVGNQPQHF

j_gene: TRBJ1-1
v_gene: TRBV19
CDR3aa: CASSGPQYTEAFF

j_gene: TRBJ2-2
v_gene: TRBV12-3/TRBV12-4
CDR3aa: CASSLTLNTGELFF

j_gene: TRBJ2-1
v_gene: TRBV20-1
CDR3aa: CSASVDEQFF

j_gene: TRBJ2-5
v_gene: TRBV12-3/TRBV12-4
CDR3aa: CASTSGTEETQYF

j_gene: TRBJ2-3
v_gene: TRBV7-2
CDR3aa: CASSLGGTSGTHTDTQYF

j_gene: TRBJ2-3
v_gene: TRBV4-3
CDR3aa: CASRETSGSADTQYF

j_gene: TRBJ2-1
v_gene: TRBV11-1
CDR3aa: CASSFLTSGGRSYNEQFF